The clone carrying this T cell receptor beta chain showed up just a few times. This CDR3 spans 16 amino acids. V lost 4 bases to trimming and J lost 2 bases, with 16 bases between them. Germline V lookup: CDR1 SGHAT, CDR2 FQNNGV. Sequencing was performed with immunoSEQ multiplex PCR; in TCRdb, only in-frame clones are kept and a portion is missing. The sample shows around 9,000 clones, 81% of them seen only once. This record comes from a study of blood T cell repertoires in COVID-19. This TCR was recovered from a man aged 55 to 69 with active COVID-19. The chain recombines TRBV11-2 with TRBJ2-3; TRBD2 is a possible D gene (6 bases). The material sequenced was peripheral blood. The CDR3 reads CASSSLAVTITDTQYF. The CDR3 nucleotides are TGTGCCAGCAGCTCATTAGCGGTGACGATCACAGATACGCAGTATTTT.